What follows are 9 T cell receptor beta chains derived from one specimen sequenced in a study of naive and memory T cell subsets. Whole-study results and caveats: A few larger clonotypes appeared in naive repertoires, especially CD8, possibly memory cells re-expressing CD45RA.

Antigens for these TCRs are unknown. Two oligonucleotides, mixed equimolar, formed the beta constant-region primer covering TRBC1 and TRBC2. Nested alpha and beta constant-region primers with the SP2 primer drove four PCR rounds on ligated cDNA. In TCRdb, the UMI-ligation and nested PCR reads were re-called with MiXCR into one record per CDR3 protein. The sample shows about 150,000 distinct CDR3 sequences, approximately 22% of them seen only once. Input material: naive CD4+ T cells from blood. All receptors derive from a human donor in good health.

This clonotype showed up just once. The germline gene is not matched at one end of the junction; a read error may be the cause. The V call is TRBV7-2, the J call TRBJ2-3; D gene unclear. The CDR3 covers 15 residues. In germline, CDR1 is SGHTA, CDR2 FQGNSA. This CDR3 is CVSSLVTGRTDTQYF. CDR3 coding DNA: TGTGTCAGCAGCTTAGTGACGGGCAGGACAGATACGCAGTATTTT.

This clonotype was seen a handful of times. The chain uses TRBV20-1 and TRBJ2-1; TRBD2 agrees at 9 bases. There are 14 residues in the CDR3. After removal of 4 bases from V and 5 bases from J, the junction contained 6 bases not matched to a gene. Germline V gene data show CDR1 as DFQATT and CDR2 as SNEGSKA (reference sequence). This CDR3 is CSAKTSGRDNEQFF. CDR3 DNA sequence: TGCAGTGCTAAGACTAGCGGAAGGGACAATGAGCAGTTCTTC.

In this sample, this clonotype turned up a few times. The CDR3 nucleotides read TGTGCCAGCAGTTATCACTCCGGGGCCCAGTTCGGCTCCTACAATGAGCAGTTCTTC. The encoded protein is CASSYHSGAQFGSYNEQFF. The chain couples TRBV14 to TRBJ2-1; D possibly uses TRBD1 or TRBD2 (5 bases each). Germline values: CDR1 SGHDN, CDR2 FVKESK. Trimming stripped 6 bases from V and 0 bases from J, with 24 bases between. The CDR3 extends over 19 amino acids.

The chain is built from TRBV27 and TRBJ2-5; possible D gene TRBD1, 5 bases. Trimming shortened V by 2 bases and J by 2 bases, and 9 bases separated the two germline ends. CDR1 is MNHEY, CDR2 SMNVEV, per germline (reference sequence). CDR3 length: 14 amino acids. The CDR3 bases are TGTGCCAGCAGTTTACGACAGACACAAGAGACCCAGTACTTC. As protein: CASSLRQTQETQYF.

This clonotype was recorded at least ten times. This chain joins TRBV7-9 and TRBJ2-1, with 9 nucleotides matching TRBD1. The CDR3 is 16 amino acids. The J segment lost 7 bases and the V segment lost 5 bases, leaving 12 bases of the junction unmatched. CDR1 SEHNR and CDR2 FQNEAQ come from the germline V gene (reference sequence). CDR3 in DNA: TGTGCCAGCAGCCTCAACAGGGGGCGCAATTTAAATGAGCAGTTCTTC. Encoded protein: CASSLNRGRNLNEQFF.

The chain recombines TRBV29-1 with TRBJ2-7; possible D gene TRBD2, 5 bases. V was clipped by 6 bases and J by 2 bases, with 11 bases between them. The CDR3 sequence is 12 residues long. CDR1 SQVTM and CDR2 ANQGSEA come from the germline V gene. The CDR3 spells CSVTERTYEQYF. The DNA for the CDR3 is TGCAGCGTCACAGAGCGGACCTACGAGCAGTACTTC.

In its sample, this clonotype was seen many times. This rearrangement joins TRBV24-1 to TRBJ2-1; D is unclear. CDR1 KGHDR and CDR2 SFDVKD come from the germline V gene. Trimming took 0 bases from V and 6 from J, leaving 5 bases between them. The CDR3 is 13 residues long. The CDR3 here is CATSDLRGNEQFF. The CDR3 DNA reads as TGTGCCACCAGTGATTTGCGAGGCAATGAGCAGTTCTTC.

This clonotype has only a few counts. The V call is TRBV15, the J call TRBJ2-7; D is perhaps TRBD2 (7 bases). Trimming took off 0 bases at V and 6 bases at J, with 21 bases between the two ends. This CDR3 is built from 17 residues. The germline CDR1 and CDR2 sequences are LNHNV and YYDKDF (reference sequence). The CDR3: CATSRDKTGGLRGEQYF. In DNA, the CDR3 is TGTGCCACCAGCAGAGATAAAACGGGAGGACTCAGGGGCGAGCAGTACTTC. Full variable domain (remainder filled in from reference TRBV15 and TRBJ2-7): DAMVIQNPRYQVTQFGKPVTLSCSQTLNHNVMYWYQQKSSQAPKLLFHYYDKDFNNEADTPDNFQSRRPNTSFCFLDIRSPGLGDTAMYLCATSRDKTGGLRGEQYFGPGTRLTVT.

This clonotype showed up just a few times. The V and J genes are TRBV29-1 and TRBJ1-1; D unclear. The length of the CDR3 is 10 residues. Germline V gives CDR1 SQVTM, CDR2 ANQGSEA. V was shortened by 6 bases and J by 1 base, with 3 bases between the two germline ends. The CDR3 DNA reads TGCAGCGTCCAGAACACTGAAGCTTTCTTT. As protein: CSVQNTEAFF. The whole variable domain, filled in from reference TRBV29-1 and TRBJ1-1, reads SAVISQKPSRDICQRGTSLTIQCQVDSQVTMMFWYRQQPGQSLTLIATANQGSEATYESGFVIDKFPISRPNLTFSTLTVSNMSPEDSSIYLCSVQNTEAFFGQGTRLTVV.